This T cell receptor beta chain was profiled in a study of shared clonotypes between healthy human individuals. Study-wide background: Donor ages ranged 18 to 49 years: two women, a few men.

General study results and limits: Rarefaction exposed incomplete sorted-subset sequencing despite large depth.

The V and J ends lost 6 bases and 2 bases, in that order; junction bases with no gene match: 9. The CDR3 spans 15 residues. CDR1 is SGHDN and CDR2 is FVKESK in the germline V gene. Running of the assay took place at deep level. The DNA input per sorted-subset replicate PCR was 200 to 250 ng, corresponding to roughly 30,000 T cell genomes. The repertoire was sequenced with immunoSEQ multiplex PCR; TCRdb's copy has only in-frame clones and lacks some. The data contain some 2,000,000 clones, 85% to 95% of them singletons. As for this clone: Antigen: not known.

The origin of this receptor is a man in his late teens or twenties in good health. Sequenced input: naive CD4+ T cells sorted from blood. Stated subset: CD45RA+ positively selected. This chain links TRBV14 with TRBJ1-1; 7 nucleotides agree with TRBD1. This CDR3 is CASRLRGTINTEAFF. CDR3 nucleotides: TGTGCCAGCAGGCTCAGGGGGACTATCAACACTGAAGCTTTCTTT.